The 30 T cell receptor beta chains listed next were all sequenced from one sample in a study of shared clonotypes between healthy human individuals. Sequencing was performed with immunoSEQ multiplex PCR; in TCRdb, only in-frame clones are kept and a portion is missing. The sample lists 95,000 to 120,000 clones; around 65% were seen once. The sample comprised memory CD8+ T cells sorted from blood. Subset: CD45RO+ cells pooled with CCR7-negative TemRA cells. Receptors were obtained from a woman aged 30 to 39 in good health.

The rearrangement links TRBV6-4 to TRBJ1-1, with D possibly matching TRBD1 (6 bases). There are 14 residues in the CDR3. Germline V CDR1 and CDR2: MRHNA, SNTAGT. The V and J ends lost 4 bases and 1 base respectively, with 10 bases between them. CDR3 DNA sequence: TGTGCCAGCAGTGCGGAGGGGGAGAACACTGAAGCTTTCTTT. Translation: CASSAEGENTEAFF.

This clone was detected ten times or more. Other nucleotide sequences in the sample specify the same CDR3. In DNA, the CDR3 is TGTGCCTGGAGTGTAGAGACAGCTAGCTCCTACGAGCAGTACTTC. This codes for CAWSVETASSYEQYF. This chain links TRBV30 with TRBJ2-7; possible D gene TRBD1, 5 bases. The CDR3 runs 15 residues. The germline V and J ends were trimmed by 0 bases and 0 bases, with 12 bases remaining between them. Germline CDR1 is GTSNPN and CDR2 is SVGIG (reference sequence). The variable domain in full, with the rest retrieved from reference TRBV30 and TRBJ2-7, is SQTIHQWPATLVQPVGSPLSLECTVEGTSNPNLYWYRQAAGRGLQLLFYSVGIGQISSEVPQNLSASRPQDRQFILSSKKLLLSDSGFYLCAWSVETASSYEQYFGPGTRLTVT.

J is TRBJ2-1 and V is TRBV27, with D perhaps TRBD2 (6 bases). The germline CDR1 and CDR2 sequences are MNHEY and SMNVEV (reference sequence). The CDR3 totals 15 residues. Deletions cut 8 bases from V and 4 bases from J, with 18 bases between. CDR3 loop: CASSLGLALYNEQFF. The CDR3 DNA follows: TGTGCCAGCTCCTTAGGGCTAGCGCTATACAATGAGCAGTTCTTC.

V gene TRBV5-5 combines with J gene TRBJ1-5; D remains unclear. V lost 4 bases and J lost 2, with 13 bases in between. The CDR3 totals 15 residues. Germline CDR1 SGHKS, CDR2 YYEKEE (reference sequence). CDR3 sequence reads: CASSAVEGGNQPQHF. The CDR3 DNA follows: TGTGCCAGCAGCGCCGTAGAGGGAGGCAATCAGCCCCAGCATTTT.

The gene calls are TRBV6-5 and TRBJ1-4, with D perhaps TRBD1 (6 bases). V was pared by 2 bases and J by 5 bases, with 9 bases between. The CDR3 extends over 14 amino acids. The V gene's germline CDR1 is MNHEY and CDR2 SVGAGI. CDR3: CASSYIGQNEKLFF. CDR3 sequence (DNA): TGTGCCAGCAGTTACATTGGACAGAATGAAAAACTGTTTTTT.

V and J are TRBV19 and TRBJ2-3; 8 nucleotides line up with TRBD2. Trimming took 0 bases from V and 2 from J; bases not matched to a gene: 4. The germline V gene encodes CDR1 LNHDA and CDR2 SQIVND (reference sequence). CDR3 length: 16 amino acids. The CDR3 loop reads CASSIDAGGPTDTQYF. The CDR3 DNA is TGTGCCAGTAGTATAGATGCGGGAGGCCCCACAGATACGCAGTATTTT.

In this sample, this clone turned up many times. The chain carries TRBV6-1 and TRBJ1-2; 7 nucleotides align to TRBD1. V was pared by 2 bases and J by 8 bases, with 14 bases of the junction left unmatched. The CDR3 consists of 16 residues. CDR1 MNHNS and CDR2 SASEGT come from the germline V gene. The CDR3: CASSEMAGQEGGGYTF. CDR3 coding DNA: TGTGCCAGCAGTGAAATGGCAGGACAGGAAGGAGGGGGCTACACCTTC.

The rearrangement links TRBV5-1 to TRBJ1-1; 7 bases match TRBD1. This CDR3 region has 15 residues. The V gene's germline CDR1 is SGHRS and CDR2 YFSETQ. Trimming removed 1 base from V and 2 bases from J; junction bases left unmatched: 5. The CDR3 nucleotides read TGCGCCAGCAGCTTGCCCGCAGGGGGTAACACTGAAGCTTTCTTT. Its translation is CASSLPAGGNTEAFF.

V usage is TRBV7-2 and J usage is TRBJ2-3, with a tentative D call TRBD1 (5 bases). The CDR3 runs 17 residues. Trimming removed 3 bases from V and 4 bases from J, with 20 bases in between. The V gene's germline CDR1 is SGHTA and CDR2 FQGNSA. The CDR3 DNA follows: TGTGCCAGCAGCTTCCCGGCCATACCCCCCAGGGCAGATACGCAGTATTTT. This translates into CASSFPAIPPRADTQYF.

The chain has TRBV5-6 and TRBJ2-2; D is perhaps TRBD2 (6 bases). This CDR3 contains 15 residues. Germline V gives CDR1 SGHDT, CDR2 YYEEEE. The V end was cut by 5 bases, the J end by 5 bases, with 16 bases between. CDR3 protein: CASSYPGEGTGELFF. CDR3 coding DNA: TGTGCCAGCAGTTACCCGGGAGAAGGGACCGGGGAGCTGTTTTTT.

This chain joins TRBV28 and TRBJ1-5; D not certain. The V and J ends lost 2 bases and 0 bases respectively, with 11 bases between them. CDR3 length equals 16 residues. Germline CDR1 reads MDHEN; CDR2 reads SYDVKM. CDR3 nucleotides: TGTGCCAGCAGTTTAGTTGGGCAGGCTAGCAATCAGCCCCAGCATTTT. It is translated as CASSLVGQASNQPQHF.

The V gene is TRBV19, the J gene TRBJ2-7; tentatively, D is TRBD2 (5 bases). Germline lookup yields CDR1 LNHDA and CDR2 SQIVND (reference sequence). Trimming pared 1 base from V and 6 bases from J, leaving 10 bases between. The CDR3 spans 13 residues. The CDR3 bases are TGTGCCAGTAGTATAGGGCACAGCGGCGAGCAGTACTTC. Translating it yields CASSIGHSGEQYF.

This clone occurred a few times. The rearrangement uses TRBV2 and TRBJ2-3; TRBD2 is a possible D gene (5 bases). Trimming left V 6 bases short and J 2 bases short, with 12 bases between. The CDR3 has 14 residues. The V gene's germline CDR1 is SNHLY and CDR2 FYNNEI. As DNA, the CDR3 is TGTGCCAGCAGGAGGAGAGGGTTCACAGATACGCAGTATTTT. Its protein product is CASRRRGFTDTQYF.

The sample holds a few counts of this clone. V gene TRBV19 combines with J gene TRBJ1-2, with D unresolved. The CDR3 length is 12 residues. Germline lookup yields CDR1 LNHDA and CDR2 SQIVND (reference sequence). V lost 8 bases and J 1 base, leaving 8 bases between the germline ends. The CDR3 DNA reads TGTGCCAGTTGGACGGTTAACTATGGCTACACCTTC. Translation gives CASWTVNYGYTF.

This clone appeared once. The CDR3 loop is CACRDRENSPLHF. CDR3 nucleotide sequence: TGTGCCTGTCGGGACAGGGAGAATTCACCCCTCCACTTT. This chain joins TRBV30 and TRBJ1-6; TRBD1 matches 9 bases. V was clipped by 6 bases and J by 7 bases; unmatched bases: 4. The CDR3 loop spans 13 amino acids. Germline-derived CDR1 and CDR2 are GTSNPN and SVGIG (reference sequence).

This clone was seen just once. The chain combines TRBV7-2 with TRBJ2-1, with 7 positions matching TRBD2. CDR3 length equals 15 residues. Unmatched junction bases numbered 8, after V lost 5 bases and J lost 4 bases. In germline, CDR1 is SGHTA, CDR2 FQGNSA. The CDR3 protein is CASSTSALTYNEQFF. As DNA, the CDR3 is TGTGCCAGCAGCACTAGCGCCTTAACTTACAATGAGCAGTTCTTC.

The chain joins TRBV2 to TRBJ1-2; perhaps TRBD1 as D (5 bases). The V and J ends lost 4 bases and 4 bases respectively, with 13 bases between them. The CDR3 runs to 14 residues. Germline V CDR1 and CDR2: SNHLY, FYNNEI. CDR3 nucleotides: TGTGCCAGCAGTGGGGAAGGGGAAGGCTATGGCTACACCTTC. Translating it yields CASSGEGEGYGYTF.

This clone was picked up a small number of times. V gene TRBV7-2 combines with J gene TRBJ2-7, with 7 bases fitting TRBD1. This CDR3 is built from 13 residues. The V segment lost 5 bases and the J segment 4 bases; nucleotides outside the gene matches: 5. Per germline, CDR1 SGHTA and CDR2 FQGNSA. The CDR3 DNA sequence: TGTGCCAGCAGCCCTCTCAGGGGGTACGAGCAGTACTTC. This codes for CASSPLRGYEQYF.

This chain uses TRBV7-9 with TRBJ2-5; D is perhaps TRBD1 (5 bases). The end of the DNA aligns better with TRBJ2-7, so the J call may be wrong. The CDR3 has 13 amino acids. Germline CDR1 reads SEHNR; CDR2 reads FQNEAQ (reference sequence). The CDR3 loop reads CASSFQGVDEQYF. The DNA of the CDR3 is TGTGCCAGCAGCTTCCAGGGCGTGGACGAGCAGTACTTC.

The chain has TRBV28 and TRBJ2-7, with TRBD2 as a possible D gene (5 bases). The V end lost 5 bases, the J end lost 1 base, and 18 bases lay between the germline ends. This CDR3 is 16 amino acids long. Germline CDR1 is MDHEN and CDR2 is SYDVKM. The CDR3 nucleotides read TGTGCCAGCAGTCCTACTCCGGGAAAGAAGTCCTACGAGCAGTACTTC. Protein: CASSPTPGKKSYEQYF. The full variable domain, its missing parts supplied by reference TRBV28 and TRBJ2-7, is DVKVTQSSRYLVKRTGEKVFLECVQDMDHENMFWYRQDPGLGLRLIYFSYDVKMKEKGDIPEGYSVSREKKERFSLILESASTNQTSMYLCASSPTPGKKSYEQYFGPGTRLTVT.

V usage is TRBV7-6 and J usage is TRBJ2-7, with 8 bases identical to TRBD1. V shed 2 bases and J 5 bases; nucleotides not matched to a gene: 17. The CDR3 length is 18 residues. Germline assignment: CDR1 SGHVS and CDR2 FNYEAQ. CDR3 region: CASSLTPPWGQVANEQYF. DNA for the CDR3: TGTGCCAGCAGCTTAACCCCCCCGTGGGGACAGGTCGCCAACGAGCAGTACTTC.

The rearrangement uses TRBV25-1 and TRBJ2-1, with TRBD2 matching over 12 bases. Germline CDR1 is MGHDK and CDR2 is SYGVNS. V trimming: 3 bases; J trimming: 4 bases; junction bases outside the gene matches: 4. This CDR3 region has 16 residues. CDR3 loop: CASSDGTSGPYNEQFF. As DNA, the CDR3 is TGTGCCAGCAGTGACGGGACTAGCGGGCCTTACAATGAGCAGTTCTTC.

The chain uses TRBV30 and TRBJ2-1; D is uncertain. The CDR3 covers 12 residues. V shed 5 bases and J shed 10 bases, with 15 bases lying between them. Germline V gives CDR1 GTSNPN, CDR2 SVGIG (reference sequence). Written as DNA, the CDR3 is TGTGCCTGGCGATGGGATAATGGAGAGCAGTTCTTC. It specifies CAWRWDNGEQFF.

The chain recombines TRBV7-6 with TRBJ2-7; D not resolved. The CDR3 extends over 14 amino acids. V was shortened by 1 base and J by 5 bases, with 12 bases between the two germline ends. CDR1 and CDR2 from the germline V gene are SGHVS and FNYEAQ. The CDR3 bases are TGTGCCAGCAGCTTAGTCGTGGGCCCAGACGAGCAGTACTTC. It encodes CASSLVVGPDEQYF. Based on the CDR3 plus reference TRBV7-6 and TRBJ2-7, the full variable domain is GAGVSQSPRYKVTKRGQDVALRCDPISGHVSLYWYRQALGQGPEFLTYFNYEAQQDKSGLPNDRFSAERPEGSISTLTIQRTEQRDSAMYRCASSLVVGPDEQYFGPGTRLTVT.

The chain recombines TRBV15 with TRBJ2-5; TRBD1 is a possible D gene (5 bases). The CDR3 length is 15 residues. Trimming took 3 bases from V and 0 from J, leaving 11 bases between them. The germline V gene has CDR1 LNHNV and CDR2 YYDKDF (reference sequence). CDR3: CATSRGTGDQETQYF. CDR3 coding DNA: TGTGCCACCAGCAGGGGAACAGGAGACCAAGAGACCCAGTACTTC. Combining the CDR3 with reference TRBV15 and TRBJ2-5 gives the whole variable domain DAMVIQNPRYQVTQFGKPVTLSCSQTLNHNVMYWYQQKSSQAPKLLFHYYDKDFNNEADTPDNFQSRRPNTSFCFLDIRSPGLGDTAMYLCATSRGTGDQETQYFGPGTRLLVL.

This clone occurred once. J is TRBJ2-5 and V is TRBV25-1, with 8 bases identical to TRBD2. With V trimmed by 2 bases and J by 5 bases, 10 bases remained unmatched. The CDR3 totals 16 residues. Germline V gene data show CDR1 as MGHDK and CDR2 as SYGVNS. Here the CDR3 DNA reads TGTGCCAGCAGTGAAGAGGGAGCGGGGGCGGGGGAGACCCAGTACTTC. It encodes CASSEEGAGAGETQYF.

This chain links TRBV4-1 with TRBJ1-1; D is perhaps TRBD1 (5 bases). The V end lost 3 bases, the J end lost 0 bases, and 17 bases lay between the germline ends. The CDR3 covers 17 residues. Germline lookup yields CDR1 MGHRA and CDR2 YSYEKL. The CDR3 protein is CASSQSNFRELNTEAFF. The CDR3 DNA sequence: TGCGCCAGCAGCCAGTCTAACTTCAGGGAATTGAACACTGAAGCTTTCTTT.

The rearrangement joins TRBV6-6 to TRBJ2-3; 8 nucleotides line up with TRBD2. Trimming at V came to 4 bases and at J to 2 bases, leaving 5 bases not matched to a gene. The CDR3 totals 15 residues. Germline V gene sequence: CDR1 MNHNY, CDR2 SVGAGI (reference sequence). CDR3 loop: CASSSTSGYTDTQYF. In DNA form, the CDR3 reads TGTGCCAGCAGTTCCACTAGCGGCTACACAGATACGCAGTATTTT.

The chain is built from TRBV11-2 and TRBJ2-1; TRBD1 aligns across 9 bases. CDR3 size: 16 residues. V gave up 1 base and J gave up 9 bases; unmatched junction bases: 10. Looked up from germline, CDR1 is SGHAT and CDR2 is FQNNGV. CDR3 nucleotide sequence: TGTGCCAGCAGCTTAGTGTTAGGGACAGGGATGGGTGAGCAGTTCTTC. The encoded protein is CASSLVLGTGMGEQFF.

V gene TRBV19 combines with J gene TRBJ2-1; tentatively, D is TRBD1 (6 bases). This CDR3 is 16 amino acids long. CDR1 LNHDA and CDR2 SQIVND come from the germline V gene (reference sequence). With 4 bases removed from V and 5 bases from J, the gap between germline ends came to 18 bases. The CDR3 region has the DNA TGTGCCAGTAGTAGGAGTTTGGACAGAATCGACAATGAGCAGTTCTTC. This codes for CASSRSLDRIDNEQFF.